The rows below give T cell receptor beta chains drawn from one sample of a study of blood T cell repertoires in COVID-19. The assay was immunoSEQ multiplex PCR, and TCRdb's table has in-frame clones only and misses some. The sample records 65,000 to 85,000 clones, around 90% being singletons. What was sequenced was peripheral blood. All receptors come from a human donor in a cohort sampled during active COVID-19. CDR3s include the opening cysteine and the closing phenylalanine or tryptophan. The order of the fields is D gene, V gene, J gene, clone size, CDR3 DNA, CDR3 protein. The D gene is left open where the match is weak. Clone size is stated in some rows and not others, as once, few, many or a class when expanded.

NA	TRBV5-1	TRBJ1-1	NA	TGCGCCAGCAGCTTGGGGCGGGAGAACACTGAAGCTTTCTTT	CASSLGRENTEAFF
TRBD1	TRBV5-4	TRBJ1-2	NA	TGTGCCAGCAGCCCGACCGGGACAGGGCCCGAAGGTTACACCTTC	CASSPTGTGPEGYTF
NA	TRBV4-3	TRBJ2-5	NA	TGCGCCAGCAGCCGGGACCCTGGGGGCCGGGAGACCCAGTACTTC	CASSRDPGGRETQYF
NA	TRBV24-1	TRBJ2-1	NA	TGTGCCACCAGTGATTTACCAACAAATGAGCAGTTCTTC	CATSDLPTNEQFF
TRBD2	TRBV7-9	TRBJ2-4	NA	TGTGCCAGCAGCTCCGTCGGGGGAGGGTTGGTCAAAAACATTCAGTACTTC	CASSSVGGGLVKNIQYF
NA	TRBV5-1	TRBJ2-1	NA	TGCGCCAGCAGCTCCGGGGTGGACAATGAGCAGTTCTTC	CASSSGVDNEQFF
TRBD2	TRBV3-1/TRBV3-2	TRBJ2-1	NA	TGTGCCAGCAGCCCGCGACTAGCGGGGTCCTACAATGAGCAGTTCTTC	CASSPRLAGSYNEQFF
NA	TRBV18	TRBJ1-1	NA	TGTGCCAGCTCACCCCGAGCGGAGATGAACACTGAAGCTTTCTTT	CASSPRAEMNTEAFF
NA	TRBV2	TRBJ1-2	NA	TGTGCCAGCAGTGCCCTCGTCAGCTTAGGGGGGGCCTATGGCTACACCTTC	CASSALVSLGGAYGYTF
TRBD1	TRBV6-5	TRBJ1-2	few	TGTGCCAGCAGCATTGGACAGGGTTCGAATGGCTACACCTTC	CASSIGQGSNGYTF
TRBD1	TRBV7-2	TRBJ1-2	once	TGTGCCAGCACTCCGGGACAGGGGCCCGGTGGGGGCTACACCTTC	CASTPGQGPGGGYTF
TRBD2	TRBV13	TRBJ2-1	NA	TGTGCCAGCAGGGAGCGGGGGAGTTCCTACAATGAGCAGTTCTTC	CASRERGSSYNEQFF
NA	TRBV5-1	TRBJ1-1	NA	TGCGCCAGCAGCTCGGGCCCAGCGGTAAAAATGAACACTGAAGCTTTCTTT	CASSSGPAVKMNTEAFF
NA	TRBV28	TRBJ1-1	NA	TGTGCCAGCGTTACAGGGATGAACACTGAAGCTTTCTTT	CASVTGMNTEAFF
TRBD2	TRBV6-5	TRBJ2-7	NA	TGTGCCAGCTCTGCGGGACTAGCGACATACGAGCAGTACTTC	CASSAGLATYEQYF
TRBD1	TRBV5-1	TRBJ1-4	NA	TGCGCCAGCAGCTTCGGACAGGGACTCCAAGGTGAAAAACTGTTTTTT	CASSFGQGLQGEKLFF
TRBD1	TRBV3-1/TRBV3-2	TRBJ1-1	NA	TGTGCCAGCAGTTACAGGGGGGTTAACACTGAAGCTTTCTTT	CASSYRGVNTEAFF
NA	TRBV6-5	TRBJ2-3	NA	TGTGCCAGCAGTAGGAGTATTAGCACAGATACGCAGTATTTT	CASSRSISTDTQYF
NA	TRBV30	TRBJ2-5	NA	TGTGCCTGGAAATTAGAGGGAGAGACCCAGTACTTC	CAWKLEGETQYF
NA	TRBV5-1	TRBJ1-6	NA	TGCGCCAGCAGCTTTGACAGGAAGAATTCACCCCTCCACTTT	CASSFDRKNSPLHF
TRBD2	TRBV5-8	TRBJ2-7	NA	TGTGCCAGCAGCTACTGGACTAGCGGGGCGGACGAGCAGTACTTC	CASSYWTSGADEQYF
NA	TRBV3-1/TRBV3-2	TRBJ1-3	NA	TGTGCCAGCAGCCGGACAGTCTCTGGAAACACCATATATTTT	CASSRTVSGNTIYF